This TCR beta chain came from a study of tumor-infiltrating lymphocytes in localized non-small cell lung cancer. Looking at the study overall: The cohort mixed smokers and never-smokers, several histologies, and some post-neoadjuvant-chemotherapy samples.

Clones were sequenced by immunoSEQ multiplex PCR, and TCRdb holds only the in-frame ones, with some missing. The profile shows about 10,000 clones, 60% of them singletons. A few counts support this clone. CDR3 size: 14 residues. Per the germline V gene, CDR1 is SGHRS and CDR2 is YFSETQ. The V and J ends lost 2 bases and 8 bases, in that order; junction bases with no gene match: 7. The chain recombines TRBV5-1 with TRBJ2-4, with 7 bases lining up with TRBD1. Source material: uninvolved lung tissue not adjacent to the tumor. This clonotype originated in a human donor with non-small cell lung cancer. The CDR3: CASSLQGREDIQYF. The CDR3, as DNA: TGCGCCAGCAGCTTACAGGGGAGAGAGGACATTCAGTACTTC.